The rows below give T cell receptor beta chains drawn from one sample of a study of shared clonotypes between healthy human individuals. Produced via immunoSEQ multiplex PCR; TCRdb's table is partial and in-frame only. The table lists some 550,000 clones, 97% of them singletons. The specimen was naive CD4+ T cells sorted from blood. Source of these receptors: a woman aged 25 to 39 in good health. Both conserved end residues are part of each CDR3. A D gene is named only where the DNA matches it firmly. Expanded clones get a size class; other rows say once, few or many, or leave the size out.

abundance	v_gene	d_gene	j_gene	CDR3aa	CDR3nt
NA	TRBV7-9	NA	TRBJ1-2	CASNLGGSNYGYTF	TGTGCCAGCAATCTCGGGGGGTCGAACTATGGCTACACCTTC
NA	TRBV5-1	NA	TRBJ2-1	CASSRSSQRLPADEQFF	TGCGCCAGCAGCCGGAGCTCCCAGCGGCTCCCGGCTGATGAGCAGTTCTTC
NA	TRBV28	NA	TRBJ2-3	CASSFPGGADTQYF	TGTGCCAGCAGTTTCCCGGGCGGCGCAGATACGCAGTATTTT
NA	TRBV2	NA	TRBJ2-7	CASSVLAGYEQYF	TGTGCCAGCAGTGTTCTGGCCGGCTACGAGCAGTACTTC
NA	TRBV19	NA	TRBJ1-1	CASSIGKNTEAFF	TGTGCCAGTAGTATAGGTAAAAACACTGAAGCTTTCTTT
NA	TRBV5-1	TRBD1	TRBJ2-2	CASSRDSSYTGELFF	TGCGCCAGCAGCAGGGACAGCTCCTACACCGGGGAGCTGTTTTTT
NA	TRBV11-2	NA	TRBJ2-7	CASSLKGVRRGSSYEQYF	TGTGCCAGCAGCTTAAAAGGGGTTAGACGGGGGAGCTCCTACGAGCAGTACTTC
NA	TRBV7-9	TRBD1	TRBJ1-4	CASSFQGGAGEKLFF	TGTGCCAGCAGCTTCCAAGGGGGCGCAGGGGAAAAACTGTTTTTT
once	TRBV29-1	NA	TRBJ2-6	CSADAGAGANVLTF	TGCAGCGCTGACGCGGGGGCGGGGGCCAACGTCCTGACTTTC
NA	TRBV4-2	TRBD2	TRBJ2-3	CASSQDMTGGEDTQYF	TGTGCCAGCAGCCAAGATATGACGGGAGGGGAAGATACGCAGTATTTT
once	TRBV30	NA	TRBJ1-6	CAWSQGGSPLHF	TGTGCCTGGAGCCAGGGCGGCTCACCCCTCCACTTT
NA	TRBV6-5	NA	TRBJ1-5	CASSYRSGSNQPQHF	TGTGCCAGCAGTTACCGAAGCGGTAGCAATCAGCCCCAGCATTTT
once	TRBV25-1	NA	TRBJ2-6	CASGDGATGANVLTF	TGTGCCAGCGGGGACGGTGCCACTGGGGCCAACGTCCTGACTTTC
NA	TRBV18	NA	TRBJ1-2	CASSPPWRGSYGYTF	TGTGCCAGCTCACCACCGTGGCGGGGGTCCTATGGCTACACCTTC
NA	TRBV7-9	NA	TRBJ2-7	CASSRAGPNEQYF	TGTGCCAGCAGCAGGGCAGGGCCCAACGAGCAGTACTTC
NA	TRBV6-5	TRBD1	TRBJ2-5	CASKQGETQYF	TGTGCCAGCAAACAGGGGGAGACCCAGTACTTC
NA	TRBV10-2	NA	TRBJ1-1	CASSDYRRTEAFF	TGCGCCAGCAGTGATTATAGGCGCACTGAAGCTTTCTTT
NA	TRBV19	TRBD1	TRBJ1-5	CASSMGDREAQPQHF	TGTGCCAGTAGTATGGGGGACAGGGAGGCTCAGCCCCAGCATTTT
NA	TRBV4-2	NA	TRBJ2-1	CASSQASGVGYEQFF	TGTGCCAGCAGCCAAGCCTCGGGCGTTGGCTATGAGCAGTTCTTC
NA	TRBV7-8	NA	TRBJ1-1	CASSLEVGDTEAFF	TGTGCCAGCAGCTTAGAGGTGGGGGACACTGAAGCTTTCTTT
NA	TRBV19	TRBD1	TRBJ2-7	CASSPGQGAYEQYF	TGTGCCAGTAGCCCGGGACAGGGGGCTTACGAGCAGTACTTC
NA	TRBV5-4	NA	TRBJ2-7	CASSLGAGSIYEQYF	TGTGCCAGCAGCTTGGGTGCGGGAAGTATCTACGAGCAGTACTTC
once	TRBV11-1	NA	TRBJ2-1	CASSSRTKRSIFEQFF	TGTGCCAGCAGCTCCCGGACTAAGCGGTCAATCTTTGAGCAGTTCTTC
NA	TRBV18	NA	TRBJ1-1	CASSPLERRRTMNTEAFF	TGTGCCAGCTCGCCCCTCGAGCGGAGGAGAACTATGAACACTGAAGCTTTCTTT
NA	TRBV5-4	NA	TRBJ2-7	CASSLGQMKAYEQYF	TGTGCCAGCAGCTTGGGCCAGATGAAGGCCTACGAGCAGTACTTC